These 29 T cell receptor beta chains were all obtained from the same sample, sequenced in a study of blood T cells in healthy people across ages. Then a second PCR, running about 6 to 12 cycles, was carried out with a sample-barcoded 5' primer and a J-beta primer mix. TCRdb reprocessed the 5' RACE reads via MiXCR and lists one record per CDR3 protein. The sample holds about 800,000 distinct CDR3 sequences, 20% to 25% seen once. The sample was also linked to a second study, of T cells of mothers and their children.

The sequencing sample was made of blood. The receptors here all came from a boy between 5 and 17 years old in good health.

This rearrangement joins TRBV7-8 to TRBJ1-1; D remains ambiguous. Deletions cut 5 bases from V and 0 bases from J, with 13 bases between. Germline CDR1 SGHVS, CDR2 FQNEAQ. This CDR3 region has 15 residues. The CDR3 protein is CASSARSGMNTEAFF. CDR3 coding DNA: TGTGCCAGCAGCGCCCGATCGGGTATGAACACTGAAGCTTTCTTT.

The chain couples TRBV18 to TRBJ2-4; TRBD1 agrees at 7 bases. The V segment lost 6 bases and the J segment 1 base; nucleotides outside the gene matches: 12. This CDR3 spans 17 amino acids. Germline V gene lookup returns CDR1 KGHSH and CDR2 LQKENI. CDR3 sequence reads: CASSSDRSRGAKNIQYF. The CDR3 nucleotides read TGTGCCAGCTCGTCGGACAGGTCCCGAGGGGCCAAAAACATTCAGTACTTC.

Comments on this clonotype: A much larger clone lies a single base off, so this may be a read error. The chain combines TRBV20-1 with TRBJ2-5; D gene ambiguous. The CDR3 has 14 amino acids. The germline V gene has CDR1 DFQATT and CDR2 SNEGSKA (reference sequence). DNA for the CDR3: TGCAGTGCTAGAGACCTGAATCGACAAGAGGCCCAGTACTTC. Translation gives CSARDLNRQEAQYF.

As for this clonotype: One end of the junction is discordant with germline, which a read error may explain. V is TRBV7-7 and J is TRBJ2-1; 8 bases agree with TRBD2. CDR3 length equals 16 residues. Germline V CDR1 and CDR2: SSHAT, FNYEAQ (reference sequence). CDR3 residues: CASSLVAAGVGNEQFF. CDR3 nucleotide sequence: TGTGCTAGCAGCTTAGTAGCAGCGGGAGTGGGGAATGAGCAGTTCTTC.

This clonotype was counted only a few times. The rearrangement uses TRBV28 and TRBJ2-5; 12 positions agree with TRBD2. The end of the DNA fits TRBJ2-1 better, so the J call may be wrong. Germline V lookup: CDR1 MDHEN, CDR2 SYDVKM. This CDR3 region has 16 residues. The CDR3 loop is CASSLLGLAGGIGQFF. CDR3 in DNA: TGTGCCAGCAGTTTATTGGGGCTAGCGGGGGGGATCGGGCAGTTCTTC.

V and J are TRBV4-1 and TRBJ1-5, with 8 nucleotides matching TRBD1. After removal of 2 bases from V and 6 bases from J, the junction contained 9 bases not matched to a gene. This CDR3 is 16 amino acids long. Germline V CDR1 and CDR2: MGHRA, YSYEKL. The CDR3 loop reads CASSQQGAGAGQPQHF. CDR3 nucleotides: TGCGCCAGCAGCCAACAGGGGGCGGGTGCGGGTCAGCCCCAGCATTTT.

This clonotype was found a few times. CDR3 sequence (DNA): TGTGGGACGGGCCGACGCTCTGGGGCCAACGTCCTGACTTTC. Amino acids: CGTGRRSGANVLTF. The chain couples TRBV27 to TRBJ2-6; D not certain. The CDR3 extends over 14 amino acids. Germline CDR1 MNHEY, CDR2 SMNVEV (reference sequence).

As for this clonotype: One end of the junction fails to match germline, which may point to a read error. V and J are TRBV18 and TRBJ2-7; D is undetermined. The length of the CDR3 is 14 residues. Germline loops: CDR1 KGHSH, CDR2 LQKENI. This CDR3 is CASSPPGGTYEQCF. CDR3 nucleotide sequence: TGTGCCAGCTCACCACCTGGCGGAACCTACGAGCAGTGCTTC.

This rearrangement joins TRBV27 to TRBJ2-7; TRBD2 matches at 7 bases. Losses at the gene ends were 4 bases for V and 2 bases for J; bases not matched to a gene: 5. This CDR3 is 14 amino acids long. Germline-derived CDR1 and CDR2 are MNHEY and SMNVEV (reference sequence). The CDR3 nucleotides read TGTGCCAGCAGTTATCGGGGGGATACCTACGAGCAGTACTTC. It codes for CASSYRGDTYEQYF.

A few counts support this clonotype. The J gene is TRBJ2-7, the V gene TRBV4-1; D is ambiguous. This CDR3 has 15 residues. Germline CDR1 MGHRA, CDR2 YSYEKL. The V end was cut by 1 base, the J end by 3 bases, with 13 bases between. The CDR3: CASSQGFDSVYEQYF. The CDR3 DNA is TGCGCCAGCAGCCAAGGGTTTGACTCCGTCTACGAGCAGTACTTC.

V gene TRBV7-9 combines with J gene TRBJ1-1, with TRBD1 as a possible D gene (5 bases). Trimming stripped 3 bases from V and 1 base from J, with 12 bases between. This CDR3 region has 15 residues. Germline CDR1 reads SEHNR; CDR2 reads FQNEAQ (reference sequence). The CDR3 nucleotides read TGTGCCAGCAGCTTCCAGGGCGCCCAGAACACTGAAGCTTTCTTT. This translates into CASSFQGAQNTEAFF.

V gene TRBV7-2 combines with J gene TRBJ2-1; TRBD1 is a possible D gene (6 bases). Germline V gene data show CDR1 as SGHTA and CDR2 as FQGNSA. The V end lost 5 bases, the J end lost 4 bases, and 15 bases lay between the germline ends. This CDR3 region has 15 residues. The CDR3 nucleotides are TGTGCCAGCAGCGCTCGCAGGGACATGTACAATGAGCAGTTCTTC. Its protein is CASSARRDMYNEQFF.

V is TRBV6-2 or TRBV6-3 and J is TRBJ2-1; possibly TRBD2 for D (6 bases). Looked up from germline, CDR1 is MNHEY and CDR2 is SVGEGT. The CDR3 covers 13 residues. The V end was cut by 7 bases, the J end by 12 bases, with 19 bases between. Written as DNA, the CDR3 is TGTGCCAGCAAGGCGGGGCAGGGAGATGGGCAGTTCTTC. Translating it yields CASKAGQGDGQFF.

The chain has TRBV7-9 and TRBJ2-5, with 10 bases matching TRBD1. The J call may be mistaken, given a closer DNA end match to TRBJ2-7. CDR3 length: 14 residues. Germline-derived CDR1 and CDR2 are SEHNR and FQNEAQ (reference sequence). The CDR3 nucleotides read TGTGCCAGCAGCTTTGGGACAGGGGTCCACGAGCAGTACTTC. This translates into CASSFGTGVHEQYF.

This chain links TRBV29-1 with TRBJ1-1, with TRBD1 identical over 7 bases. With V trimmed by 1 base and J by 1 base, 6 bases remained unmatched. Germline lookup yields CDR1 SQVTM and CDR2 ANQGSEA. CDR3 length: 15 residues. The CDR3 loop is CSVEVAGGRNTEAFF. The CDR3 bases are TGCAGCGTTGAAGTGGCAGGGGGAAGGAACACTGAAGCTTTCTTT.

The V gene is TRBV11-2, the J gene TRBJ2-5; D possibly corresponds to TRBD1 (6 bases). The J call may be incorrect, as the DNA end agrees better with TRBJ2-7. The germline V gene has CDR1 SGHAT and CDR2 FQNNGV. There are 15 residues in the CDR3. CDR3 in DNA: TGTGCCAGCAGCTCGTCAGGGGCGGCCCTACTCGAGCAGTACTTC. It specifies CASSSSGAALLEQYF.

V is TRBV12-3 or TRBV12-4 and J is TRBJ2-2; TRBD2 aligns across 9 bases. V gave up 5 bases and J gave up 1 base; unmatched junction bases: 5. This CDR3 spans 16 amino acids. The CDR3 region has the DNA TGTGCCAGCAGTCCTAGCGGGACTCAGAACACCGGGGAGCTGTTTTTT. It yields the protein CASSPSGTQNTGELFF.

This clonotype was seen more than once but under ten times. The chain recombines TRBV28 with TRBJ2-5, with D perhaps matching TRBD1 (6 bases). The germline V and J ends were trimmed by 6 bases and 2 bases, with 19 bases remaining between them. This CDR3 spans 16 amino acids. Germline CDR1 is MDHEN and CDR2 is SYDVKM. The CDR3 sequence: CASSADRKTSQETQYF. CDR3 bases: TGTGCCAGCAGCGCGGACAGAAAAACCTCGCAAGAGACCCAGTACTTC.

V gene TRBV7-2 combines with J gene TRBJ2-1; D is perhaps TRBD1 (5 bases). There are 13 residues in the CDR3. With 5 bases removed from V and 5 bases from J, the gap between germline ends came to 10 bases. Germline lookup yields CDR1 SGHTA and CDR2 FQGNSA. The CDR3 sequence is CASSHAGNNEQFF. The CDR3 DNA reads as TGTGCCAGCAGCCACGCAGGGAACAATGAGCAGTTCTTC.

The chain employs TRBV7-3 and TRBJ2-7; TRBD1 aligns across 9 bases. CDR3 length: 15 residues. CDR1 and CDR2 from the germline V gene are SGHTA and FQGTGA. Trimming at V came to 2 bases and at J to 5 bases, leaving 7 bases not matched to a gene. The CDR3 here is CASSLSGQGDNEQYF. The CDR3 bases are TGTGCCAGCAGCTTATCGGGACAGGGTGACAACGAGCAGTACTTC.

This clonotype was found a few times. This chain connects TRBV6-5 to TRBJ2-5; 8 bases align to TRBD2. Judging by the DNA end, TRBJ2-7 fits better; the J call may be wrong. CDR1 is MNHEY, CDR2 SVGAGI, per germline. The CDR3 contains 14 residues. Written as DNA, the CDR3 is TGTGCCAGCAGTTCCTCAGCGGGGGACTACGAGCAGTACTTC. Translation: CASSSSAGDYEQYF.

This clonotype came up a few times. The genes are TRBV29-1 and TRBJ1-2; possibly TRBD1 for D (5 bases). Germline values: CDR1 SQVTM, CDR2 ANQGSEA. The CDR3 has 16 amino acids. Deletions cut 1 base from V and 6 bases from J, with 21 bases between. CDR3 sequence (DNA): TGCAGCGTTGAAGGCTTCGGCTGGCCCAGGGTTCATGGCTACACCTTC. It is translated as CSVEGFGWPRVHGYTF.

This clonotype appeared a few times. The chain combines TRBV18 with TRBJ2-5; D is unresolved. V gave up 0 bases and J gave up 5 bases, with 7 bases separating them. Germline lookup yields CDR1 KGHSH and CDR2 LQKENI. The CDR3 consists of 13 residues. CDR3: CASSPPVGETQYF. CDR3 nucleotide sequence: TGTGCCAGCTCACCACCGGTAGGGGAGACCCAGTACTTC. Supplemented by reference TRBV18 and TRBJ2-5, the full variable domain reads NAGVMQNPRHLVRRRGQEARLRCSPMKGHSHVYWYRQLPEEGLKFMVYLQKENIIDESGMPKERFSAEFPKEGPSILRIQQVVRGDSAAYFCASSPPVGETQYFGPGTRLLVL.

The genes are TRBV5-1 and TRBJ2-3; 10 bases agree with TRBD1. The length of the CDR3 is 16 residues. Germline trimming cut 5 bases from V and 7 bases from J; bases unmatched to any gene: 13. Germline-derived CDR1 and CDR2 are SGHRS and YFSETQ. CDR3 region: CASSAGQGMGSYTQYF. As DNA, the CDR3 is TGCGCCAGCAGTGCGGGACAGGGGATGGGGTCCTATACGCAGTATTTT. Based on the CDR3 plus reference TRBV5-1 and TRBJ2-3, the full variable domain is KAGVTQTPRYLIKTRGQQVTLSCSPISGHRSVSWYQQTPGQGLQFLFEYFSETQRNKGNFPGRFSGRQFSNSRSEMNVSTLELGDSALYLCASSAGQGMGSYTQYFGPGTRLTVL.

J is TRBJ2-1 and V is TRBV4-3; 7 nucleotides agree with TRBD2. V dropped 0 bases and J dropped 8; count of bases not matched to a gene: 13. The germline gives CDR1 LGHNA, CDR2 YSLEER. The CDR3 is 17 amino acids. The CDR3 region has the DNA TGCGCCAGCAGCCAAGAAATCGCTCTAGCGGAAGGCTATGAGCAGTTCTTC. Its protein is CASSQEIALAEGYEQFF.

The gene calls are TRBV20-1 and TRBJ1-2; D gene unclear. This CDR3 comprises 13 residues. Germline V gene lookup returns CDR1 DFQATT and CDR2 SNEGSKA (reference sequence). The V and J ends lost 5 bases and 2 bases respectively, with 12 bases between them. The CDR3 sequence is CSAAPHQNYGYTF. The DNA of the CDR3 is TGCAGTGCTGCGCCCCACCAAAACTATGGCTACACCTTC.

The V call is TRBV7-2, the J call TRBJ1-1; tentative D call: TRBD1 (5 bases). Germline CDR1 SGHTA, CDR2 FQGNSA. V lost 4 bases and J 1 base, leaving 10 bases between the germline ends. The CDR3 extends over 14 amino acids. The CDR3 nucleotides read TGTGCCAGCAGCTGGATCGGGGGGAACACTGAAGCTTTCTTT. Translating gives CASSWIGGNTEAFF.

This clonotype occurred many times. This chain connects TRBV14 to TRBJ2-7; D perhaps matches TRBD1 (6 bases). The CDR3 runs 13 residues. Germline CDR1 reads SGHDN; CDR2 reads FVKESK. Between the trimmed V and J ends, which lost 0 bases and 3 bases, there was a span of 6 bases. As DNA, the CDR3 is TGTGCCAGCAGCCAAGAGGACAGCTACGAGCAGTACTTC. Its protein is CASSQEDSYEQYF.

This clonotype was seen a handful of times. Without the conserved terminal phenylalanine or tryptophan, this CDR3 likely stems from a read error. This chain connects TRBV5-6 to TRBJ1-2; 10 bases agree with TRBD1. V dropped 7 bases and J dropped 6; count of bases not matched to a gene: 6. The CDR3 covers 13 residues. The germline gives CDR1 SGHDT, CDR2 YYEEEE. CDR3: CASGPGTGDGYTL. CDR3 nucleotides: TGTGCCAGCGGTCCGGGGACAGGGGATGGCTACACCCTC.